The 5 T cell receptor beta chains below come from one sample, sequenced in a study of blood T cell repertoires in COVID-19. The assay was immunoSEQ multiplex PCR, and TCRdb's table has in-frame clones only and misses some. The sample carries under 200,000 clones, around 88% recorded once. The specimen was PBMCs or T cells enriched from blood (not recorded which). The receptor set was obtained from a man aged 35 to 55 with acute COVID-19.

This clone appeared a single time. V usage is TRBV6-2 or TRBV6-3 and J usage is TRBJ1-1; D remains unclear. Trimming took off 6 bases at V and 3 bases at J, with 11 bases between the two ends. Germline V gene lookup returns CDR1 MNHEY and CDR2 SVGEGT. The CDR3 totals 13 residues. CDR3: CASSLDGDTEAFF. DNA for the CDR3: TGTGCCAGCAGCCTGGACGGGGACACTGAAGCTTTCTTT.

Only a few counts were recorded for this clone. The CDR3 DNA follows: TGCAGCGTTGAAGCCAGGGCTAGAACTGAAGCTTTCTTT. Protein sequence: CSVEARARTEAFF. The chain recombines TRBV29-1 with TRBJ1-1, with TRBD1 as a possible D gene (5 bases). This CDR3 spans 13 amino acids. V was cut by 1 base and J by 5 bases, with 11 bases left in between. CDR1 SQVTM and CDR2 ANQGSEA come from the germline V gene.

V gene TRBV3-1 (or the pseudogene TRBV3-2) combines with J gene TRBJ2-3; 7 bases are shared with TRBD1. The CDR3 contains 12 residues. V was clipped by 4 bases and J by 6 bases; unmatched bases: 1. Germline lookup yields CDR1 LGHDT and CDR2 YNNKEL (reference sequence). CDR3 sequence: CASSLRGDTQYF. CDR3 nucleotide sequence: TGTGCCAGCAGCCTCAGGGGGGATACGCAGTATTTT.

The table lists this clone with a few counts. Written as DNA, the CDR3 is TGCGCCAGCAGCTTAAAGACAGGGTACGAGCAGTACTTC. Translating it yields CASSLKTGYEQYF. The V call is TRBV5-1, the J call TRBJ2-7, with 7 bases matching TRBD1. This CDR3 has 13 amino acids. Germline lookup yields CDR1 SGHRS and CDR2 YFSETQ. After removal of 2 bases from V and 4 bases from J, the junction contained 3 bases not matched to a gene.

The rearrangement joins TRBV7-2 to TRBJ1-4, with D perhaps matching TRBD1 (6 bases). Germline V gives CDR1 SGHTA, CDR2 FQGNSA. The CDR3 extends over 12 amino acids. Trimming removed 4 bases from V and 15 bases from J, with 15 bases in between. CDR3 DNA sequence: TGTGCCAGCAGCTCCTGGGCAGGGGTAATGTTTTTT. Protein sequence: CASSSWAGVMFF.